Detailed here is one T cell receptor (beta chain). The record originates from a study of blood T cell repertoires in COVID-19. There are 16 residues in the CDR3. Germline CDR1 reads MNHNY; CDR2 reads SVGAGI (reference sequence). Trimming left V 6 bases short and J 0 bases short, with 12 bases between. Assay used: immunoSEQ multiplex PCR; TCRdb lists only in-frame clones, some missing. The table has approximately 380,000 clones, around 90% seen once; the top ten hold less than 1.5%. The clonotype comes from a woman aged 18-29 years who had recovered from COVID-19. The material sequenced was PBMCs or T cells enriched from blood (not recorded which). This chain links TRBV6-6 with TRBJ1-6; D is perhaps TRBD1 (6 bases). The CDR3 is CASRRSDSSYNSPLHF. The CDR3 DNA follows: TGTGCCAGCAGGCGATCGGACAGCTCCTATAATTCACCCCTCCACTTT.